The clone carrying this TCR beta chain was counted many times. As yet, its antigen is unknown. The entry originates in a study of glioma-infiltrating T cells. The ends lost 6 bases at V and 6 bases at J; junction bases unmatched: 7. CDR3 size: 13 residues. Study-level points and caveats: Gliomas, especially low-grade, showed above-expected tissue-blood divergence; non-neoplastic patients showed below. Tissue and blood shared very few CDR3 sequences.

Amplification of TCR alpha and beta CDR3 regions from RNA used iRepertoire nested multiplex PCR. For one-step reverse transcription and amplification, 100-400 ng of tissue mRNA or PBMC total RNA was used. TCRdb re-analysed the multiplex PCR reads in MiXCR, keeping a single row per CDR3 protein. The sample includes around 97,000 distinct CDR3 sequences, around 31% of them seen just once. The sequencing sample was made of glioma tissue, nonneoplastic brain tissue, or PBMCs (not recorded which). V is TRBV12-3 or TRBV12-4 and J is TRBJ1-1; 7 nucleotides match TRBD1. This TCR was recovered from a human donor with low-grade glioma or glioblastoma, undergoing nonglioma brain surgery, or in good health (not recorded which). The CDR3: CASRATGRPEAFF. The CDR3 coding sequence is TGTGCCAGCAGAGCGACAGGGCGACCTGAAGCTTTCTTT.